This T cell receptor beta chain was identified during a study of cytomegalovirus exposure and HLA in healthy donors. Study-wide results and limits: Previously analyzed data showed that most TCR beta V segments were productive at a frequency of about 87% or about 30%. Among TCR beta chains of equal frequency, HLA-associated ones were more clonally expanded in a later analysis.

Nominally healthy donors provided the samples, though records likely missed some immune exposures. Germline V gives CDR1 MNHEY, CDR2 SMNVEV (reference sequence). This CDR3 comprises 16 residues. V was shortened by 6 bases and J by 4 bases, with 18 bases between the two germline ends. Regarding this clone: Antigen unknown.

PCR employed 60 Vbeta and 13 Jbeta primers. Using immunoSEQ multiplex PCR, the repertoire was profiled, and TCRdb retains in-frame clones only, with some absent. Found here are about 300,000 clones, 80% to 90% of them singletons; the top ten hold approximately 4.3%. This sequence originates from a man aged 40-49 years in good health and CMV-seropositive. The specimen sequenced was PBMCs. This chain connects TRBV27 to TRBJ2-2, with a possible D match to TRBD1 (6 bases). The CDR3 DNA reads as TGTGCCAGCAGGTCCTACAGGGAGCTGACCACCGGGGAGCTGTTTTTT. Its protein product is CASRSYRELTTGELFF.